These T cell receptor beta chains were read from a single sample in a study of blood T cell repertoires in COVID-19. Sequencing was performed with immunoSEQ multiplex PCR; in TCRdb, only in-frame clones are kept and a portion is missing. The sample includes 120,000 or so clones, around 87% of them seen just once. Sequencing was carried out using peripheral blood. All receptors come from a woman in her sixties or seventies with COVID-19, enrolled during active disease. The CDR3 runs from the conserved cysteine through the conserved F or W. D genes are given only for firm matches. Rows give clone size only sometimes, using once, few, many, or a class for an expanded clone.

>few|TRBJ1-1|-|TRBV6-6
TGTGCCAGCAGTGGCCGTATGAACACTGAAGCTTTCTTT
CASSGRMNTEAFF
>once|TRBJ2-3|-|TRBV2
TGTGCCAGCAGTGAACAAACAGGGAGAGATACGCAGTATTTT
CASSEQTGRDTQYF
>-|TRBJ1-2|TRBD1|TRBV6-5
TGTGCCAGCGTCAAGGACAGGTTGTACTATGGCTACACCTTC
CASVKDRLYYGYTF
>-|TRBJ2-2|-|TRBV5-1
TGCGCCAGCAGCTTGCCGACAGATTCGAACACCGGGGAGCTGTTTTTT
CASSLPTDSNTGELFF
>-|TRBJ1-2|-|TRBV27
TGTGCCAGCAGTTTCAGTGCGGGCTATGGCTACACCTTC
CASSFSAGYGYTF
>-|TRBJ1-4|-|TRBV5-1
TGCGCCAGCAGCTTGGATGGCAATTATGAAAAACTGTTTTTT
CASSLDGNYEKLFF
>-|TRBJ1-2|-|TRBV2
TGTGCCACTATCTCCAGGGTCTCCTATGGCTACACCTTC
CATISRVSYGYTF
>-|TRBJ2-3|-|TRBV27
TGTGCCAGCAGTTTATCGGCTGTACTGGGGTCTAGCAGGTTTCAGTATTTT
CASSLSAVLGSSRFQYF
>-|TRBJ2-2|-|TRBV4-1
TGCGCCAGCAGCCTTACAAGAATCACCGGGGAGCTGTTTTTT
CASSLTRITGELFF
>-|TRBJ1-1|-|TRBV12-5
TGTGCTAGTGGTTTGGTACGTTTTTCCGGGGATGAGAACACTGAAGCTTTCTTT
CASGLVRFSGDENTEAFF
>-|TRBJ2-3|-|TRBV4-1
TGCGCCAGCAGCCAACAGGGGACAGATACGCAGTATTTT
CASSQQGTDTQYF
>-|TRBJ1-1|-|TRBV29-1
TGCAGCGTTGAAGAACGACAGAACACTGAAGCTTTCTTT
CSVEERQNTEAFF
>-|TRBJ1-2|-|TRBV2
TGTGCCAGCAGTGAATTATCTACCCCGAATGGCTACACCTTC
CASSELSTPNGYTF
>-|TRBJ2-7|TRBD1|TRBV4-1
TGCGCCAGCAGCCGAGAGACAGGGGGAGTCGACGAGCAGTACTTC
CASSRETGGVDEQYF
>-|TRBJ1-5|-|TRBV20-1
TGCAGTGCTAGTCAGATTGGGGAGTATAGCAATCAGCCCCAGCATTTT
CSASQIGEYSNQPQHF
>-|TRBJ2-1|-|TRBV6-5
TGTGCCAGCAGTATCCCAGGGCAACAGTTCTTC
CASSIPGQQFF
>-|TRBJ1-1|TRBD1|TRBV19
TGTGCCTCTTCCCGAATCGACAGGGAGCACACTGAAGCTTTCTTT
CASSRIDREHTEAFF
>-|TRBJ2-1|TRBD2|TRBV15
TGTGCCACCAGCAGAGGGCTAGCGGGGGGAACTGAGCAGTTCTTC
CATSRGLAGGTEQFF
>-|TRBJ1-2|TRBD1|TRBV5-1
TGCGCCAGCAGCTTACAGGGGGATGGCTACACCTTC
CASSLQGDGYTF
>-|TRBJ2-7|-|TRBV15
TGTGCCACCAGCAGAGAGAGTCCAGGGCAAGCCTACGAGCAGTACTTC
CATSRESPGQAYEQYF
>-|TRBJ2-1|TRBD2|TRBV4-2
TGTGCCAGCAGCCAAGAAAGGACTAGCGGGGGGGCCTGGGGGTCCTACAATGAGCAGTTCTTC
CASSQERTSGGAWGSYNEQFF
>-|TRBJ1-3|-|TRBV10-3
TGTGCCATCAGATTCAGCGATGGAAACACCATATATTTT
CAIRFSDGNTIYF
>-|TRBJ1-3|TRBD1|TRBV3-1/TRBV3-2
TGTGCCAGCAGCCAACCAGGGACAGGGGTAGACACCATATATTTT
CASSQPGTGVDTIYF
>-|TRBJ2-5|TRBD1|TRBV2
TGTGCCAGCAGTGTACAGGGGCCAAACAGTGAGGAGACCCAGTACTTC
CASSVQGPNSEETQYF
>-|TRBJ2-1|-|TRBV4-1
TGCGCCAGCAGCCAAGCGACTAGTGATTACAATGAGCAGTTCTTC
CASSQATSDYNEQFF
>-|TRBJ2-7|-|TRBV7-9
TGTGCCAGCAGCCCCACCGGGGCCTACGAGCAGTACTTC
CASSPTGAYEQYF